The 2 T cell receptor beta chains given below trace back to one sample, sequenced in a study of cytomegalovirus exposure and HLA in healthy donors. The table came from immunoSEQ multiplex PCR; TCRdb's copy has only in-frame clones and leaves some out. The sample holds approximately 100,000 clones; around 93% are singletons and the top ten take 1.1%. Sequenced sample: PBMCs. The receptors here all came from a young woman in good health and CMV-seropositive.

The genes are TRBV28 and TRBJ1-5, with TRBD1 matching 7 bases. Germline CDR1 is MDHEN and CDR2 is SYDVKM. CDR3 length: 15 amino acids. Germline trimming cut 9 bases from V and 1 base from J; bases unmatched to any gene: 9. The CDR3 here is CASRDSQGSNQPQHF. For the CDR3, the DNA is TGTGCCAGTCGGGACAGTCAAGGGAGCAATCAGCCCCAGCATTTT.

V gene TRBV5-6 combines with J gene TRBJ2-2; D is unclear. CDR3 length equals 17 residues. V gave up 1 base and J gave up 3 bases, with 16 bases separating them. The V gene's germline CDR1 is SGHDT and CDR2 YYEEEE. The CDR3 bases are TGTGCCAGCAGCTTGTACCCCAAACTGCTGGACACCGGGGAGCTGTTTTTT. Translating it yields CASSLYPKLLDTGELFF.